Listed here are 10 T cell receptor beta chains from one sample, sequenced in a study of cytomegalovirus exposure and HLA in healthy donors (dated by TCRdb to about 2017). Library prep was done by the immunoSEQ multiplex PCR assay. For the multiplex PCR, a mixture combining 60 forward primers for TCR Vbeta segments and 13 reverse primers for TCR Jbeta segments was used. TCRdb carries this immuneACCESS record with in-frame sequences only. Its versions omit some clonotypes, under half of them owing to an unresolved V gene in the studies checked, with the rest unexplained. This sample has about 94,000 clones in its table, and around 69% of those were observed once. The ten largest clones take up roughly 3.9% of the sample. The source material was PBMCs. Receptors originate from a man younger than 40 in good health and CMV-seronegative.

The chain is built from TRBV6-6 and TRBJ1-1; no reliable D call. Trimming pared 2 bases from V and 3 bases from J, leaving 7 bases between. Germline CDR1 and CDR2: MNHNY and SVGAGI (reference sequence). CDR3 length: 13 residues. The CDR3 loop reads CASSYDQDTEAFF. CDR3 DNA: TGTGCCAGCAGTTACGACCAGGACACTGAAGCTTTCTTT.

V is TRBV5-4 and J is TRBJ2-3; weak D call: TRBD2 (6 bases). V lost 0 bases, J lost 5 bases, and 10 bases lay in between. The CDR3 has 14 amino acids. The germline V gene encodes CDR1 SGHNT and CDR2 YYREEE (reference sequence). The CDR3 protein is CASSLAGDQDTQYF. DNA of the CDR3: TGTGCCAGCAGCTTGGCGGGGGACCAAGATACGCAGTATTTT.

V is TRBV11-2 and J is TRBJ1-1; D not certain. CDR1 is SGHAT and CDR2 is FQNNGV in the germline V gene. The length of the CDR3 is 13 residues. The ends were cut back, 0 bases at V and 3 bases at J, with 5 bases in the middle. The CDR3 DNA reads as TGTGCCAGCAGCTTAGAGAGGTACACTGAAGCTTTCTTT. Its translation is CASSLERYTEAFF.

The genes are TRBV7-9 and TRBJ1-6, with 7 nucleotides matching TRBD1. J gave up 10 bases and V 5 bases, and 11 bases lay outside the gene matches. This CDR3 has 15 amino acids. CDR1 and CDR2 (germline): SEHNR, FQNEAQ (reference sequence). CDR3 coding DNA: TGTGCCAGCAGCGGGGACAGCGTTTTCCGGTCACCCCTCCACTTT. This gives the protein CASSGDSVFRSPLHF.

This clone was counted a few times. V usage is TRBV11-1 and J usage is TRBJ2-2; possible D gene TRBD2, 5 bases. The V gene lost 5 bases and the J gene lost 6 bases, with 10 bases spanning the gap. Germline assignment: CDR1 SGHAT and CDR2 FQDESV (reference sequence). This CDR3 has 13 amino acids. The CDR3 protein is CASSPGVAGELFF. In nucleotides, the CDR3 is TGTGCCAGCAGCCCCGGGGTTGCCGGGGAGCTGTTTTTT.

The genes are TRBV7-8 and TRBJ2-7, with D perhaps matching TRBD1 (7 bases). CDR3 length equals 15 residues. V dropped 1 base and J dropped 6 bases, with 16 bases sitting between them. CDR1 SGHVS and CDR2 FQNEAQ come from the germline V gene. This CDR3 reads CASSLEEGGQSEQYF. DNA for the CDR3: TGTGCCAGCAGCTTAGAGGAGGGGGGACAGAGCGAGCAGTACTTC.

V gene TRBV5-1 combines with J gene TRBJ1-4; D possibly corresponds to TRBD1 (5 bases). The CDR3 consists of 15 residues. Germline V gives CDR1 SGHRS, CDR2 YFSETQ. The V gene lost 1 base and the J gene lost 1 base, with 8 bases spanning the gap. CDR3: CASSLPGGTNEKLFF. DNA for the CDR3: TGCGCCAGCAGCTTGCCGGGGGGAACTAATGAAAAACTGTTTTTT.

The V gene is TRBV27, the J gene TRBJ2-1; possible D gene TRBD2, 5 bases. The CDR3 is made up of 14 amino acids. V lost 3 bases, J lost 1 base, and 7 bases lay in between. Per germline, CDR1 MNHEY and CDR2 SMNVEV (reference sequence). The CDR3 is CASSFRGSYNEQFF. The DNA for the CDR3 is TGTGCCAGCAGTTTTCGCGGGTCCTACAATGAGCAGTTCTTC.

The chain uses TRBV28 and TRBJ2-3; 9 nucleotides match TRBD1. The J segment lost 5 bases and the V segment lost 5 bases, leaving 11 bases of the junction unmatched. The germline gives CDR1 MDHEN, CDR2 SYDVKM. CDR3 size: 16 residues. CDR3 region: CASSITPQGAIDTQYF. CDR3 nucleotides: TGTGCCAGCAGTATTACCCCACAGGGGGCGATAGATACGCAGTATTTT.

The chain joins TRBV9 to TRBJ2-2; 9 bases align to TRBD1. The V gene's germline CDR1 is SGDLS and CDR2 YYNGEE. The CDR3 spans 18 residues. V lost 1 base and J lost 4; bases outside the gene matches: 11. CDR3 sequence: CASSVIGPGQGITGELFF. As DNA, the CDR3 is TGTGCCAGCAGCGTAATCGGACCGGGACAGGGAATCACCGGGGAGCTGTTTTTT.